This T cell receptor beta chain was recovered during a study of T-cell memory formation after mild COVID-19. TCRdb re-analysed the 5' RACE reads in MiXCR, keeping a single row per CDR3 protein. The sample lists roughly 200,000 distinct CDR3 sequences; roughly 17% were seen once. After removal of 2 bases from V and 5 bases from J, the junction contained 5 bases not matched to a gene. In germline, CDR1 is SGHNT, CDR2 YYREEE (reference sequence). The CDR3 runs to 16 residues. This clonotype was seen repeatedly, ten times or more. The source of this sequence is an adult woman who had mild COVID-19 (a few samples of this study predate the infection). Cell type and time point are not known. The sample was PBMCs or a T cell subset sorted from them (not recorded which). The rearrangement links TRBV5-4 to TRBJ2-5; 14 bases map to TRBD2. The DNA of the CDR3 is TGTGCCAGCAGCTTAGGACTAGCGGGGGGTCAGGAGACCCAGTACTTC. This codes for CASSLGLAGGQETQYF. The variable domain in full, completed from reference TRBV5-4 and TRBJ2-5, reads ETGVTQSPTHLIKTRGQQVTLRCSSQSGHNTVSWYQQALGQGPQFIFQYYREEENGRGNFPPRFSGLQFPNYSSELNVNALELDDSALYLCASSLGLAGGQETQYFGPGTRLLVL.